The clone carrying this T cell receptor (beta chain) was found a few times. As yet, its antigen is unknown. The data belong to a study of cytomegalovirus exposure and HLA in healthy donors. Study-wide context: Most genotyped donors, around 86% of about 430, had Caucasian-associated genetic ancestry.

Whole-study findings and limits: The study had only CMV serostatus as immune exposure information. In a later analysis, a missense DCLRE1C variant was linked to TCR beta V- and J-gene trimming.

The PCR made use of 60 Vbeta and 13 Jbeta primers. In the original analysis: It was a later analysis that counted about 80 million unique TCR beta chains, of which about 10 million were shared. Some clones are missing from TCRdb's copy, which holds only in-frame ones; the method was immunoSEQ multiplex PCR. V, J and clone size were drawn from that table, and D and trimming were deduced from the DNA. Seen here are around 150,000 clones, 80% to 90% observed once, and the top ten hold roughly 2.1%. Trimming took off 1 base at V and 6 bases at J, with 13 bases between the two ends. CDR3 length: 15 residues. Germline V lookup: CDR1 MGHRA, CDR2 YSYEKL.

The material sequenced was PBMCs. The clonotype originates from a man between 18 and 35 years old in good health and CMV-seropositive. The genes are TRBV4-1 and TRBJ2-1, with D unresolved. The CDR3 DNA sequence: TGCGCCAGCAGCCAAGGGATGGCCAGAGGCAATGAGCAGTTCTTC. Translation gives CASSQGMARGNEQFF.